This record covers a single T cell receptor beta chain. Germline assignment: CDR1 SGHNT and CDR2 YENEEA. The CDR3 is made up of 13 amino acids. Trimming at V came to 5 bases and at J to 3 bases, leaving 3 bases not matched to a gene. The data were taken from a study of blood T cell repertoires in COVID-19. Clones were read by immunoSEQ multiplex PCR, and TCRdb kept only the in-frame ones, dropping some. The sample shows around 440,000 clones, 88% of them seen only once. The rearrangement uses TRBV11-3 and TRBJ2-7; 8 bases are a match to TRBD2. This receptor was taken from a woman aged 45 to 65 with COVID-19, enrolled during active disease. Sequences were obtained from peripheral blood. The CDR3 DNA sequence: TGTGCCAGCAGCGCCGGGGGGGACTACGAGCAGTACTTC. It encodes CASSAGGDYEQYF.